The 15 T cell receptor beta chains reported below all come from one sample, sequenced in a study of T-cell memory formation after mild COVID-19. MiXCR, run by TCRdb on the 5' RACE reads, gives a single entry per CDR3 protein. Altogether around 450,000 distinct CDR3 sequences are present, around 20% being singletons, with the ten largest covering around 8.4%. Sequencing used PBMCs or a T cell subset sorted from them (not recorded which). Receptor source: an adult woman who had mild COVID-19 (a few samples of this study predate the infection). Cell type and time point are not known.

In this sample, this clonotype turned up a few times. The chain employs TRBV4-1 and TRBJ2-1; 10 nucleotides align to TRBD2. Germline V gives CDR1 MGHRA, CDR2 YSYEKL. V lost 6 bases to trimming and J lost 4 bases; unmatched junction nucleotides: 9. The CDR3 is 16 amino acids. The CDR3, as DNA: TGCGCCAGCAGGGGACGTTTAGCGGGGGGTTACAATGAGCAGTTCTTC. Amino acids: CASRGRLAGGYNEQFF.

This clonotype was counted between two and nine times. V gene TRBV4-1 combines with J gene TRBJ2-1, with 10 nucleotides matching TRBD2. The CDR3 extends over 19 amino acids. J was trimmed by 10 bases and V by 1 base; bases with no gene match: 19. CDR1 and CDR2 (germline): MGHRA, YSYEKL. For the CDR3, the DNA is TGCGCCAGCAGCCAAGCTCCCCCAGGCCCTCAGCGGGGGGGGCGAGAGCAGTTCTTC. Residues: CASSQAPPGPQRGGREQFF.

This clonotype was detected a few times. This chain connects TRBV20-1 to TRBJ2-7, with a tentative D call TRBD2 (5 bases). This CDR3 has 13 amino acids. Between the trimmed V and J ends, which lost 5 bases and 2 bases, there was a span of 13 bases. CDR1 DFQATT and CDR2 SNEGSKA come from the germline V gene (reference sequence). CDR3 residues: CSAAGLSPYEQYF. The CDR3 coding sequence is TGCAGTGCTGCAGGACTCTCCCCCTACGAGCAGTACTTC.

The V gene is TRBV11-2, the J gene TRBJ2-7; perhaps TRBD2 as D (5 bases). Trimming took 0 bases from V and 0 from J, leaving 15 bases between them. The CDR3 is made up of 17 amino acids. Germline loops: CDR1 SGHAT, CDR2 FQNNGV. The CDR3 DNA reads as TGTGCCAGCAGCTTAGAACGGTTGAGCGGCGCCTCCTACGAGCAGTACTTC. Protein sequence: CASSLERLSGASYEQYF.

The rearrangement links TRBV5-1 to TRBJ2-6, with no clear D. Germline V lookup: CDR1 SGHRS, CDR2 YFSETQ. Trimming cost V 5 bases and J 0 bases, with 9 bases left between them. The CDR3 totals 15 residues. CDR3 bases: TGCGCCAGCAGGGAACTGAGCTCTGGGGCCAACGTCCTGACTTTC. Encoded protein: CASRELSSGANVLTF.

V gene TRBV6-5 combines with J gene TRBJ2-2, with D possibly TRBD2 on 5 matching bases. The germline V gene has CDR1 MNHEY and CDR2 SVGAGI. This CDR3 is 15 amino acids long. V was shortened by 5 bases and J by 0 bases, with 10 bases between the two germline ends. The chain's CDR3 is CASSVRTSNTGELFF. The CDR3 DNA is TGTGCCAGCAGTGTCAGGACTTCGAACACCGGGGAGCTGTTTTTT.

The chain employs TRBV6-1 and TRBJ2-1; D perhaps matches TRBD1 (5 bases). The CDR3 loop spans 16 amino acids. CDR1 and CDR2 from the germline V gene are MNHNS and SASEGT. V lost 0 bases, J lost 9 bases, and 18 bases lay in between. CDR3 nucleotide sequence: TGTGCCAGCAGTGAAGCTTTCGACTCGACAAGGGGTGAGCAGTTCTTC. Its translation: CASSEAFDSTRGEQFF.

This clonotype has just a few counts. The V and J genes are TRBV27 and TRBJ2-7; a possible D gene is TRBD2 (6 bases). Germline values: CDR1 MNHEY, CDR2 SMNVEV (reference sequence). Trimming took 3 bases from V and 4 from J, leaving 13 bases between them. This CDR3 has 14 amino acids. Written as DNA, the CDR3 is TGTGCCAGCAGTTTTAGAGCGGGTTATTACGAGCAGTACTTC. It specifies CASSFRAGYYEQYF.

The rearrangement joins TRBV29-1 to TRBJ1-1; 8 nucleotides align to TRBD1. Germline CDR1 is SQVTM and CDR2 is ANQGSEA. This CDR3 is 13 amino acids long. After removal of 6 bases from V and 0 bases from J, the junction contained 3 bases not matched to a gene. This CDR3 is CSVRTGLNTEAFF. CDR3 bases: TGCAGCGTCAGGACAGGGCTGAACACTGAAGCTTTCTTT. Together with reference TRBV29-1 and TRBJ1-1, the CDR3 gives the full variable domain: SAVISQKPSRDICQRGTSLTIQCQVDSQVTMMFWYRQQPGQSLTLIATANQGSEATYESGFVIDKFPISRPNLTFSTLTVSNMSPEDSSIYLCSVRTGLNTEAFFGQGTRLTVV.

The chain uses TRBV7-9 and TRBJ2-1, with D possibly being TRBD2 (5 bases). The CDR3 sequence is 14 residues long. Germline V gene lookup returns CDR1 SEHNR and CDR2 FQNEAQ (reference sequence). V gave up 0 bases and J gave up 8 bases, with 11 bases separating them. The CDR3 region is CASSLATYGDEQFF. The DNA of the CDR3 is TGTGCCAGCAGCTTAGCGACATACGGGGATGAGCAGTTCTTC.

A few counts support this clonotype. This could be a read error, since a much larger clone is one nucleotide away. CDR3 region: CSVAKSYEQYF. In nucleotides, the CDR3 is TGCAGCGTTGCAAAGTCCTACGAGCAGTACTTC. The V gene is TRBV29-1, the J gene TRBJ2-7; unclear D gene. The CDR3 is made up of 11 amino acids. Germline CDR1 is SQVTM and CDR2 is ANQGSEA. The V gene lost 4 bases and the J gene lost 1 base, with 5 bases spanning the gap.

This chain connects TRBV7-3 to TRBJ2-1; tentatively, D is TRBD1 (6 bases). This CDR3 has 12 amino acids. CDR1 is SGHTA, CDR2 FQGTGA, per germline. V lost 5 bases to trimming and J lost 11 bases, with 13 bases between them. This chain's CDR3 is CASSPPGQKQFF. In nucleotides, the CDR3 is TGTGCCAGCAGCCCTCCGGGACAAAAGCAGTTCTTC. Full variable domain (rest looked up from reference TRBV7-3 and TRBJ2-1): GAGVSQTPSNKVTEKGKYVELRCDPISGHTALYWYRQSLGQGPEFLIYFQGTGAADDSGLPNDRFFAVRPEGSVSTLKIQRTERGDSAVYLCASSPPGQKQFFGPGTRLTVL.

This clonotype occurred a few times. The rearrangement links TRBV4-3 to TRBJ2-2; TRBD2 aligns across 7 bases. Germline-derived CDR1 and CDR2 are LGHNA and YSLEER. V was pared by 1 base and J by 5 bases, with 7 bases of the junction left unmatched. This CDR3 spans 16 amino acids. The CDR3 sequence: CASSQVRASGTGELFF. DNA of the CDR3: TGCGCCAGCAGCCAAGTACGAGCTAGCGGAACCGGGGAGCTGTTTTTT.

The sample holds one count of this clonotype. The chain has TRBV18 and TRBJ2-2; no clear D. The CDR3 totals 14 residues. V was shortened by 0 bases and J by 7 bases, with 9 bases between the two germline ends. Germline V lookup: CDR1 KGHSH, CDR2 LQKENI. CDR3 residues: CASSPPSRIGELFF. CDR3 bases: TGTGCCAGCTCACCACCGTCCCGTATCGGGGAGCTGTTTTTT.

This sequence joins TRBV5-5 and TRBJ2-3; the match to TRBD1 covers 8 bases. The CDR3 runs to 13 residues. V was clipped by 7 bases and J by 6 bases; unmatched bases: 7. The V gene's germline CDR1 is SGHKS and CDR2 YYEKEE (reference sequence). The CDR3 DNA sequence: TGTGCCAGCTGCCAGGGGGCTTTTGATACGCAGTATTTT. Translation gives CASCQGAFDTQYF. Supplemented by reference TRBV5-5 and TRBJ2-3, the full variable domain reads DAGVTQSPTHLIKTRGQQVTLRCSPISGHKSVSWYQQVLGQGPQFIFQYYEKEERGRGNFPDRFSARQFPNYSSELNVNALLLGDSALYLCASCQGAFDTQYFGPGTRLTVL.